This TCR beta chain was sequenced during a study of T cells in localized non-small cell lung cancer. Study-wide results and caveats: Longer overall survival accompanied higher blood T cell density. Exceeding tumor, uninvolved adjacent lung had the highest T cell clonality.

Of note for this clone: Its antigen remains unidentified.

Sequenced by immunoSEQ multiplex PCR; TCRdb stores in-frame clones only, minus some. The data hold about 26,000 clones, with roughly nine tenths observed a single time. CDR3 length: 13 amino acids. The V segment lost 6 bases and the J segment 5 bases; nucleotides outside the gene matches: 3. CDR1 is MNHNS, CDR2 SASEGT, per germline. The V gene is TRBV6-1, the J gene TRBJ1-4; TRBD1 matches 7 bases. Source: peripheral blood, taken before any cancer treatment. The receptor was derived from a female donor older than 55 with stage II squamous cell lung carcinoma. CDR3 region: CASRGQLNEKLFF. The CDR3, as DNA: TGTGCCAGCAGGGGACAGCTAAATGAAAAACTGTTTTTT.